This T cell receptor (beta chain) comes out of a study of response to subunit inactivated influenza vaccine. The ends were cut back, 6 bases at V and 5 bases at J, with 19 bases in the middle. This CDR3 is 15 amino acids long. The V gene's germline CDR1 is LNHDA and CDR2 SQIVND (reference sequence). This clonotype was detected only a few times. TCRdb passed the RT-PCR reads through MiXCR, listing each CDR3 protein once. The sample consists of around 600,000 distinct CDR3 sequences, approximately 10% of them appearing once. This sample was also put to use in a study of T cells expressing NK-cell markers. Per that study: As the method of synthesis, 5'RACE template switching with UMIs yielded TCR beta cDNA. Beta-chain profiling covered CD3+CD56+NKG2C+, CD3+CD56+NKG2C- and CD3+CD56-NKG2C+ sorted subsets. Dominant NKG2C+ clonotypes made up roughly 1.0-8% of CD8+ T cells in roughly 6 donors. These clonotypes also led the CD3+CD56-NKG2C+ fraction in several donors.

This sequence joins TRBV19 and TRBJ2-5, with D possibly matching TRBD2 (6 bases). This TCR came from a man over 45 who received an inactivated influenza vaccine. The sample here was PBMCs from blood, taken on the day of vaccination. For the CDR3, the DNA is TGTGCCAGTAGGGAAACGGGACTCCCAGGGGAGACCCAGTACTTC. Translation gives CASRETGLPGETQYF.